This TCR beta chain was sequenced in a study of radiation and T cells in renal cell carcinoma. As to time point: blood 2 weeks post-SBRT. Treatment reported: 15 Gy SBRT to primary tumor, nephrectomy 4 weeks later. Germline CDR1 is SNHLY and CDR2 is FYNNEI. V lost 7 bases to trimming and J lost 7 bases, with 22 bases between them. CDR3 length: 16 amino acids. The data were produced by immunoSEQ multiplex PCR, yet TCRdb's version contains in-frame clones alone and is incomplete. Among roughly 150,000 clones listed, roughly 87% were seen once. The material was blood, obtained from a patient whose treatment included radiotherapy and nephrectomy. The rearrangement uses TRBV2 and TRBJ2-2; the D is unclear. The source is a woman in her fifties or sixties with renal cell carcinoma. Written as DNA, the CDR3 is TGTGCCAGCACCCAATGGACCAACATACCGGGCGGGGAGCTGTTTTTT. This gives the protein CASTQWTNIPGGELFF.